The 23 T cell receptor beta chains presented below share a single source sample, sequenced in a study of T-cell memory formation after mild COVID-19. From the 5' RACE reads, TCRdb called clonotypes with MiXCR, one entry per CDR3 protein. The profile shows about 130,000 distinct CDR3 sequences, under 30% of them singletons. Specimen: PBMCs or a T cell subset sorted from them (not recorded which). These receptors all come from an adult woman who had mild COVID-19 (a few samples of this study predate the infection). Cell type and time point are not known.

The genes are TRBV24-1 and TRBJ1-1; TRBD1 agrees at 7 bases. CDR3 length equals 13 residues. V lost 3 bases, J lost 8 bases, and 5 bases stayed unmatched. Germline V CDR1 and CDR2: KGHDR, SFDVKD. CDR3 sequence reads: CATSDRQGWEAFF. The CDR3 coding sequence is TGTGCCACCAGTGATCGACAGGGCTGGGAAGCTTTCTTT.

The J gene is TRBJ2-7, the V gene TRBV6-4; possibly TRBD2 for D (6 bases). The CDR3 is made up of 15 amino acids. Trimming cost V 10 bases and J 5 bases, with 24 bases left between them. Germline V gene data show CDR1 as MRHNA and CDR2 as SNTAGT. The CDR3 here is CATFRLRDLDNEQYF. Here the CDR3 DNA reads TGTGCCACATTTCGACTACGGGACTTGGACAACGAGCAGTACTTC.

The chain uses TRBV20-1 and TRBJ2-1, with D unresolved. Germline CDR1 is DFQATT and CDR2 is SNEGSKA (reference sequence). V was shortened by 5 bases and J by 0 bases, with 11 bases between the two germline ends. The CDR3 is 14 residues long. The CDR3 nucleotides read TGCAGTGCTCGACCGGCAAGCTCCTACAATGAGCAGTTCTTC. It translates to CSARPASSYNEQFF.

This clonotype has just a few counts. CDR3 DNA: TGCAGTGCCTCCACAGGTATCGGCTACACCTTC. Translated, it gives CSASTGIGYTF. This chain uses TRBV20-1 with TRBJ1-2; the D gene is possibly TRBD1 (5 bases). The V gene's germline CDR1 is DFQATT and CDR2 SNEGSKA (reference sequence). Trimming left V 6 bases short and J 8 bases short, with 13 bases between. CDR3 size: 11 residues.

This clonotype counts as medium-sized. The rearrangement joins TRBV5-4 to TRBJ1-1; the D is unclear. CDR1 SGHNT and CDR2 YYREEE come from the germline V gene (reference sequence). V was cut by 0 bases and J by 3 bases, with 12 bases left in between. This CDR3 has 15 amino acids. The CDR3 DNA is TGTGCCAGCAGCTTGGAAAAGGCCTTTGACACTGAAGCTTTCTTT. This codes for CASSLEKAFDTEAFF.

The genes are TRBV4-1 and TRBJ2-7, with unresolved D. Germline V gene data show CDR1 as MGHRA and CDR2 as YSYEKL. V was pared by 0 bases and J by 7 bases, with 10 bases between. The CDR3 runs to 13 residues. CDR3 sequence: CASSQEGVREQYF. In DNA, the CDR3 is TGCGCCAGCAGCCAAGAAGGTGTCCGGGAGCAGTACTTC.

This clonotype was picked up a small number of times. This chain connects TRBV5-1 to TRBJ1-1; D not resolved. Trimming left V 1 base short and J 0 bases short, with 10 bases between. From germline, CDR1 is SGHRS and CDR2 YFSETQ. This CDR3 comprises 15 residues. CDR3 sequence: CASSLPTLMNTEAFF. For the CDR3, the DNA is TGCGCCAGCAGCTTGCCGACACTGATGAACACTGAAGCTTTCTTT.

In its sample, this clonotype was seen a few times. The rearrangement uses TRBV9 and TRBJ2-7; no clear D gene. The CDR3 extends over 14 amino acids. CDR1 SGDLS and CDR2 YYNGEE come from the germline V gene. Trimming cost V 0 bases and J 2 bases, with 9 bases left between them. In DNA form, the CDR3 reads TGTGCCAGCAGCGTAGAAGGCTTCACCTACGAGCAGTACTTC. Translated: CASSVEGFTYEQYF.

V usage is TRBV10-2 and J usage is TRBJ2-2; D is unresolved. CDR3 length equals 14 residues. Looked up from germline, CDR1 is WSHSY and CDR2 is SAAADI. Trimming shortened V by 3 bases and J by 2 bases, and 7 bases separated the two germline ends. The CDR3 DNA is TGCGCCAGCAGTGAATACATCAACACCGGGGAGCTGTTTTTT. Its protein product is CASSEYINTGELFF.

Only a few counts were recorded for this clonotype. This chain uses TRBV7-9 with TRBJ2-3; D gene uncertain. Deletions cut 2 bases from V and 0 bases from J, with 9 bases between. Germline V gives CDR1 SEHNR, CDR2 FQNEAQ (reference sequence). The CDR3 runs 15 residues. The CDR3 DNA reads as TGTGCCAGCAGCTTATTGTCTTCTAGCACAGATACGCAGTATTTT. Protein sequence: CASSLLSSSTDTQYF.

This chain links TRBV6-1 with TRBJ2-7, with D perhaps matching TRBD2 (7 bases). The V end lost 3 bases, the J end lost 3 bases, and 15 bases lay between the germline ends. CDR1 is MNHNS, CDR2 SASEGT, per germline. The CDR3 runs 15 residues. The CDR3 nucleotides are TGTGCCAGCAGTGAGATGGGGGGGGCCCACTACGAGCAGTACTTC. Residues: CASSEMGGAHYEQYF.

This sequence joins TRBV29-1 and TRBJ2-1; D ambiguous. CDR1 is SQVTM and CDR2 is ANQGSEA in the germline V gene. The CDR3 consists of 11 residues. V lost 5 bases and J 2 bases, leaving 4 bases between the germline ends. CDR3 DNA sequence: TGCAGCGTTATTCCCTACAATGAGCAGTTCTTC. This encodes CSVIPYNEQFF.

The chain has TRBV9 and TRBJ2-5; no reliable D call. V gave up 4 bases and J gave up 2 bases, with 15 bases separating them. The CDR3 length is 15 residues. Germline values: CDR1 SGDLS, CDR2 YYNGEE. CDR3 DNA sequence: TGTGCCAGCAGCACCCCCGGCATAGGGCAAGAGACCCAGTACTTC. This codes for CASSTPGIGQETQYF.

This clonotype has a handful of counts. This chain uses TRBV9 with TRBJ2-2, with unresolved D. CDR3 length: 13 residues. V lost 0 bases and J 4 bases, leaving 4 bases between the germline ends. Germline V gives CDR1 SGDLS, CDR2 YYNGEE. CDR3 protein: CASSVDGTGELFF. The CDR3 bases are TGTGCCAGCAGCGTAGACGGCACCGGGGAGCTGTTTTTT.

In DNA form, the CDR3 reads TGTGCCAGCCAGCGGGACGACTACAATGAGCAGTTCTTC. Its translation: CASQRDDYNEQFF. J is TRBJ2-1 and V is TRBV6-2 or TRBV6-3; TRBD2 aligns across 7 bases. The germline V gene has CDR1 MNHEY and CDR2 SVGEGT. The CDR3 is 13 amino acids. V shed 8 bases, J shed 3 bases, and the junction held 4 bases outside the gene matches.

This chain links TRBV7-2 with TRBJ2-1, with D hard to call. The CDR3 extends over 14 amino acids. The V and J ends lost 3 bases and 5 bases respectively, with 11 bases between them. CDR1 and CDR2 from the germline V gene are SGHTA and FQGNSA. CDR3 loop: CASSFPGPHNEQFF. For the CDR3, the DNA is TGTGCCAGCAGCTTCCCCGGGCCCCACAATGAGCAGTTCTTC.

The chain is built from TRBV7-2 and TRBJ1-6, with TRBD1 matching over 8 bases. Germline values: CDR1 SGHTA, CDR2 FQGNSA. The CDR3 totals 14 residues. J lost 9 bases, V lost 5 bases, and 6 bases had no gene match. In nucleotides, the CDR3 is TGTGCCAGCAGCCGTGCAGGGGGCGGTTCACCCCTCCACTTT. Translating gives CASSRAGGGSPLHF.

This chain connects TRBV9 to TRBJ2-3; maybe TRBD1 (5 bases). This CDR3 region has 17 residues. V lost 0 bases to trimming and J lost 2 bases, with 16 bases between them. CDR1 is SGDLS and CDR2 is YYNGEE in the germline V gene. CDR3 DNA: TGTGCCAGCAGCGTAGCGGCAGGGAAAGCCCCCACAGATACGCAGTATTTT. This sequence encodes CASSVAAGKAPTDTQYF.

CDR3: CASSSRTSGGEIQETQYF. The CDR3 DNA reads as TGTGCCAGCAGCTCCCGGACTAGCGGGGGGGAAATCCAAGAGACCCAGTACTTC. The chain recombines TRBV9 with TRBJ2-5; 15 positions agree with TRBD2. The CDR3 runs 18 residues. The trim removed 4 bases at V and 1 base at J, leaving 8 bases unmatched. CDR1 is SGDLS, CDR2 YYNGEE, per germline.

The chain uses TRBV6-5 and TRBJ2-3; TRBD2 agrees at 7 bases. The germline gives CDR1 MNHEY, CDR2 SVGAGI. The CDR3 runs to 15 residues. V lost 7 bases and J lost 2; bases outside the gene matches: 9. In DNA form, the CDR3 reads TGTGCCAGCAATCCCTCCGGGACTAACACAGATACGCAGTATTTT. Protein sequence: CASNPSGTNTDTQYF.

This clonotype was seen repeatedly, ten times or more. The V call is TRBV2, the J call TRBJ2-7; D possibly corresponds to TRBD1 (5 bases). Germline-derived CDR1 and CDR2 are SNHLY and FYNNEI. CDR3 size: 13 residues. Trimming took 8 bases from V and 3 from J, leaving 14 bases between them. CDR3 coding DNA: TGTGCCAGCGAACAGGCCCTGGGCTACGAGCAGTACTTC. Translating it yields CASEQALGYEQYF.

This clonotype has more than one count but fewer than ten. This chain joins TRBV5-1 and TRBJ1-1; 11 positions match TRBD1. The CDR3 contains 15 residues. Germline CDR1 SGHRS, CDR2 YFSETQ. With 0 bases clipped from V and 4 bases from J, the junction kept 2 bases outside the gene matches. This CDR3 reads CASSLAGTGGTEAFF. DNA for the CDR3: TGCGCCAGCAGCTTGGCCGGGACAGGGGGCACTGAAGCTTTCTTT.

The gene calls are TRBV7-9 and TRBJ2-1, with a weak D call TRBD1 (5 bases). This CDR3 is built from 12 residues. Germline V CDR1 and CDR2: SEHNR, FQNEAQ (reference sequence). V was trimmed by 6 bases and J by 10 bases, leaving 13 bases between them. The CDR3 coding sequence is TGTGCCAGCAGACAGCAGGGTGAGGAGCAGTTCTTC. Protein: CASRQQGEEQFF. Looking up the rest from reference TRBV7-9 and TRBJ2-1 gives the full variable domain: DTGVSQNPRHKITKRGQNVTFRCDPISEHNRLYWYRQTLGQGPEFLTYFQNEAQLEKSRLLSDRFSAERPKGSFSTLEIQRTEQGDSAMYLCASRQQGEEQFFGPGTRLTVL.